The entry below gives a single T cell receptor beta chain sequence along with its context. Indicated time point: newly diagnosed GD, antithyroid drugs for less than 3 months. The TCR library was made from RNA that had been extracted from PBMCs in TRIzol. The patients were enrolled through endocrinology in Xi'an, China. Researchers made TCR beta libraries by using iRepertoire HTBI primers and running Arm-PCR on CDR3 regions. TCRdb recomputed calls from the multiplex PCR reads with MiXCR, one row per CDR3 protein. The sample contains hundreds of thousands of distinct CDR3 sequences, 15% to 20% of which appear only once. V lost 3 bases to trimming and J lost 1 base, with 19 bases between them. CDR3 length: 17 residues. Germline V lookup: CDR1 SGHTA, CDR2 FQGNSA. The source of the sample is a study of regulatory T cells in long-lasting Graves disease. The same sample was also used in a study of T cells in Graves' hyperthyroidism and ophthalmopathy.

The origin of this receptor is a woman aged 25 to 45 with Graves disease. Sequenced material: peripheral blood mononuclear cells (PBMCs), taken at new diagnosis, from a patient treated with antithyroid drugs. This sequence joins TRBV7-2 and TRBJ2-7; D ambiguous. CDR3 sequence (DNA): TGTGCCAGCAGCTTCCCCAAAGCAGACATCCTTTCCTACGAGCAGTACTTC. Protein: CASSFPKADILSYEQYF. The whole variable domain, filled in from reference TRBV7-2 and TRBJ2-7, reads GAGVSQSPSNKVTEKGKDVELRCDPISGHTALYWYRQSLGQGLEFLIYFQGNSAPDKSGLPSDRFSAERTGGSVSTLTIQRTQQEDSAVYLCASSFPKADILSYEQYFGPGTRLTVT.